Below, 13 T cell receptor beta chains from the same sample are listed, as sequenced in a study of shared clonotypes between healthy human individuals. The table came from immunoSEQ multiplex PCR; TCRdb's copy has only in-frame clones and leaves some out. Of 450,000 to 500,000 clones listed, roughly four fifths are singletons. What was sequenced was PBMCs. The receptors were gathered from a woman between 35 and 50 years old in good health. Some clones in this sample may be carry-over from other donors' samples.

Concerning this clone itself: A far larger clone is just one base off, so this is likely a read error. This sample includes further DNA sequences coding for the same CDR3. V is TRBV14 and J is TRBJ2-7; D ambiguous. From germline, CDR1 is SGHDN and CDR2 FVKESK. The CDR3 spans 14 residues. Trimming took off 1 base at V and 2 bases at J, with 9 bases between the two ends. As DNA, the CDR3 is TGTGCCAGCAGCCAAGGGGTCATCCCCTACGAGCAGTACTTC. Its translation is CASSQGVIPYEQYF.

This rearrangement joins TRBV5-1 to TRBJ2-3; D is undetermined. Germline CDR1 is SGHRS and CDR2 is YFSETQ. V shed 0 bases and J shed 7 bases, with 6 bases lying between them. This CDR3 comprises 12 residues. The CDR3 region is CASSLDFNTQYF. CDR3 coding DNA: TGCGCCAGCAGCTTGGATTTTAATACGCAGTATTTT. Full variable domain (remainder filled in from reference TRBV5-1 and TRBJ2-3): KAGVTQTPRYLIKTRGQQVTLSCSPISGHRSVSWYQQTPGQGLQFLFEYFSETQRNKGNFPGRFSGRQFSNSRSEMNVSTLELGDSALYLCASSLDFNTQYFGPGTRLTVL.

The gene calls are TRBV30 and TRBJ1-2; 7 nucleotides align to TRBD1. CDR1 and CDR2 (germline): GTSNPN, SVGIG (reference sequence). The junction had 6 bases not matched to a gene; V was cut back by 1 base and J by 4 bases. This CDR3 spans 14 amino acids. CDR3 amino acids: CAWSATGLVYGYTF. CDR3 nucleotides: TGTGCCTGGAGTGCGACAGGGTTGGTCTATGGCTACACCTTC.

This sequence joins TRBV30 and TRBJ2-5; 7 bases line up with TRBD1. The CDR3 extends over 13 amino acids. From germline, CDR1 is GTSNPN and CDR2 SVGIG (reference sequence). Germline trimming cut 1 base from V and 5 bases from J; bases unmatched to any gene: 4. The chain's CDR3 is CAWSAGQVETQYF. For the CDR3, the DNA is TGTGCCTGGAGTGCCGGACAGGTTGAGACCCAGTACTTC.

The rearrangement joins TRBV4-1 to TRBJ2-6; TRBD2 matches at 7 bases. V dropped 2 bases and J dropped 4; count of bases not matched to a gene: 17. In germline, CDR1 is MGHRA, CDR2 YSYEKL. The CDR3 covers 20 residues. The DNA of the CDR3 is TGCGCCAGCAGCCAATGGGGGGTGACTAGCTGGGTGGAGGGGGCCAACGTCCTGACTTTC. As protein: CASSQWGVTSWVEGANVLTF.

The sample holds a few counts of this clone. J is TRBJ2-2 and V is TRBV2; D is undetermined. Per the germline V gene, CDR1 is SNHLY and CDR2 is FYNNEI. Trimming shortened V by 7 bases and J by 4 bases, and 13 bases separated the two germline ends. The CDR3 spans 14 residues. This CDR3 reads CASTLRSGTGELFF. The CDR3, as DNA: TGTGCCAGCACGCTTCGTAGTGGCACCGGGGAGCTGTTTTTT.

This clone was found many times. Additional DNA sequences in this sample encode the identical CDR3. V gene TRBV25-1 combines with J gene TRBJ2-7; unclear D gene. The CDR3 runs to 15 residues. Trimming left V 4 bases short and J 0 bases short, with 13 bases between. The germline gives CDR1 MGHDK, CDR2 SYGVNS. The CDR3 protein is CASSGPLENSYEQYF. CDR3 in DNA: TGTGCCAGCAGTGGCCCCCTGGAGAACTCCTACGAGCAGTACTTC.

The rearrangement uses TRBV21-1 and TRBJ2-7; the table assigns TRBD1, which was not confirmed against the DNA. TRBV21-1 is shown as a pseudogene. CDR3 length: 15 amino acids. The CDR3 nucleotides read TGTGCCAGCAGCAAGCTAGGCAGGGGAAGCTACGAGCAGTACTTC. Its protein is CASSKLGRGSYEQYF.

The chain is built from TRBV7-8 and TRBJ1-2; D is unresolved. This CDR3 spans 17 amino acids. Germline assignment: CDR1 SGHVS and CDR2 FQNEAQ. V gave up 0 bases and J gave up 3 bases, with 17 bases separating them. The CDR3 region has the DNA TGTGCCAGCAGCTTAGCACACAACCCATCAGCCGACTATGGCTACACCTTC. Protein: CASSLAHNPSADYGYTF.

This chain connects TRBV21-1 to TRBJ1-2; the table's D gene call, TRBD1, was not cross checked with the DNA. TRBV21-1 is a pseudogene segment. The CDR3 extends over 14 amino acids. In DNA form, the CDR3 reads TGTGCCAGCAGCTCCCAGGGGGCGCCTTATGGCTACACCTTC. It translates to CASSSQGAPYGYTF.

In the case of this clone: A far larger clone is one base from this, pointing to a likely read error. In DNA, the CDR3 is TGTGCCAGCAGTGTCACAGGGGAAGGACCTGACGAGCAGTACTTC. It codes for CASSVTGEGPDEQYF. The chain couples TRBV6-1 to TRBJ2-5, with 7 positions matching TRBD1. The J call may be wrong; the DNA end is better matched by TRBJ2-7. The CDR3 runs 15 residues. Germline V lookup: CDR1 MNHNS, CDR2 SASEGT.

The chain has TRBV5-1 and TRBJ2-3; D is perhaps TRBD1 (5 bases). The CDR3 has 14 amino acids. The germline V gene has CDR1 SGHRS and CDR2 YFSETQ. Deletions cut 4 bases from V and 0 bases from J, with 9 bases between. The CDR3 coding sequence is TGCGCCAGCAGCCCCGACAGCAGCACAGATACGCAGTATTTT. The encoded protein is CASSPDSSTDTQYF.

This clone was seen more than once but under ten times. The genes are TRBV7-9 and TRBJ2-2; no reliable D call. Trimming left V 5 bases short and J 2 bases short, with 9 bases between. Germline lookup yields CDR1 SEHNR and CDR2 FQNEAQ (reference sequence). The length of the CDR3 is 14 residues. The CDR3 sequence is CASSGFLNTGELFF. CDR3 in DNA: TGTGCCAGCAGCGGATTTCTAAACACCGGGGAGCTGTTTTTT.